The 31 T cell receptor beta chains reported below all come from one sample, sequenced in a study of T cell responses to AZD1222 COVID-19 vaccine. Clones were read by immunoSEQ multiplex PCR, and TCRdb kept only the in-frame ones, dropping some. The sample holds tens of thousands of clones, more than 70% seen once. The sequencing here drew on peripheral blood, taken on day 0 of AZD1222 vaccination. Receptors were obtained from an adult in good health.

V gene TRBV28 combines with J gene TRBJ2-2, with 12 bases aligning to TRBD2. The CDR3 is made up of 14 amino acids. With 8 bases clipped from V and 6 bases from J, the junction kept 4 bases outside the gene matches. The germline CDR1 and CDR2 sequences are MDHEN and SYDVKM. CDR3 sequence (DNA): TGTGCCAGCCGAGGACTAGCGGGGCCCGGGGAGCTGTTTTTT. It specifies CASRGLAGPGELFF.

The chain carries TRBV19 and TRBJ1-5; D gene uncertain. CDR3 length: 16 amino acids. The germline V gene has CDR1 LNHDA and CDR2 SQIVND (reference sequence). The V gene lost 3 bases and the J gene lost 2 bases, with 14 bases spanning the gap. CDR3 region: CASSIETSWGNQPQHF. CDR3 DNA: TGTGCCAGTAGTATTGAGACCAGTTGGGGCAATCAGCCCCAGCATTTT.

This chain links TRBV7-8 with TRBJ1-3; D call uncertain. There are 13 residues in the CDR3. V was pared by 6 bases and J by 4 bases, with 10 bases between. Germline CDR1 reads SGHVS; CDR2 reads FQNEAQ. The CDR3 region is CASSSKGGNTIYF. Written as DNA, the CDR3 is TGTGCCAGCAGTTCAAAGGGAGGAAACACCATATATTTT.

This chain connects TRBV2 to TRBJ2-4; D is tentatively TRBD1 or TRBD2 (5 bases each). The CDR3 runs 14 residues. Looked up from germline, CDR1 is SNHLY and CDR2 is FYNNEI. V lost 4 bases and J lost 0, with 7 bases in between. The CDR3 region has the DNA TGTGCCAGCAGTGGGGGGTTAGCCAAAAACATTCAGTACTTC. Amino acids: CASSGGLAKNIQYF.

The V gene is TRBV7-9, the J gene TRBJ2-1, with D possibly matching TRBD1 (5 bases). Trimming took 2 bases from V and 7 from J, leaving 6 bases between them. The CDR3 is made up of 12 amino acids. Looked up from germline, CDR1 is SEHNR and CDR2 is FQNEAQ (reference sequence). CDR3 loop: CASSLRGNEQFF. CDR3 nucleotide sequence: TGTGCCAGCAGCTTAAGGGGAAATGAGCAGTTCTTC.

J is TRBJ1-1 and V is TRBV5-1; TRBD1 might be the D (5 bases). V lost 0 bases to trimming and J lost 0 bases, with 12 bases between them. This CDR3 has 16 amino acids. Germline CDR1 reads SGHRS; CDR2 reads YFSETQ. As DNA, the CDR3 is TGCGCCAGCAGCTTGGTTGCAGGGTACGTGAACACTGAAGCTTTCTTT. Translation gives CASSLVAGYVNTEAFF. Combining the CDR3 with reference TRBV5-1 and TRBJ1-1 gives the whole variable domain KAGVTQTPRYLIKTRGQQVTLSCSPISGHRSVSWYQQTPGQGLQFLFEYFSETQRNKGNFPGRFSGRQFSNSRSEMNVSTLELGDSALYLCASSLVAGYVNTEAFFGQGTRLTVV.

This clone appeared once. The chain links TRBV14 to TRBJ2-1, with D perhaps TRBD2 (5 bases). There are 16 residues in the CDR3. Per germline, CDR1 SGHDN and CDR2 FVKESK. V was shortened by 4 bases and J by 2 bases, with 15 bases between the two germline ends. CDR3 loop: CASSLLGGRPYNEQFF. The CDR3 DNA reads as TGTGCCAGCAGCCTTCTTGGAGGCAGGCCCTACAATGAGCAGTTCTTC.

This clone came up a few times. This rearrangement joins TRBV5-6 to TRBJ2-2; D is uncertain. Per the germline V gene, CDR1 is SGHDT and CDR2 is YYEEEE. The CDR3 is made up of 14 amino acids. The germline V and J ends were trimmed by 2 bases and 4 bases, with 9 bases remaining between them. CDR3 residues: CASSLTPRTGELFF. The CDR3 nucleotides read TGTGCCAGCAGCTTAACCCCACGCACCGGGGAGCTGTTTTTT.

The chain joins TRBV11-3 to TRBJ2-1, with D possibly matching TRBD2 (5 bases). CDR1 and CDR2 from the germline V gene are SGHNT and YENEEA. This CDR3 comprises 15 residues. Trimming shortened V by 4 bases and J by 5 bases, and 15 bases separated the two germline ends. The CDR3 bases are TGTGCCAGCAGCTCGTCTTGGCTCGGGGACAATGAGCAGTTCTTC. Translating gives CASSSSWLGDNEQFF.

The chain is built from TRBV6-5 and TRBJ1-3; tentatively, D is TRBD1 (5 bases). Germline V gene sequence: CDR1 MNHEY, CDR2 SVGAGI. The CDR3 is 13 amino acids. V dropped 7 bases and J dropped 2 bases, with 9 bases sitting between them. This chain's CDR3 is CASKDTAGNTIYF. The CDR3 bases are TGTGCCAGCAAGGACACGGCTGGAAACACCATATATTTT.

The rearrangement joins TRBV6-6 to TRBJ2-7; 10 nucleotides align to TRBD1. Germline V gene sequence: CDR1 MNHNY, CDR2 SVGAGI (reference sequence). After removal of 6 bases from V and 5 bases from J, the junction contained 13 bases not matched to a gene. This CDR3 spans 16 amino acids. CDR3 sequence (DNA): TGTGCCAGCAGCCGACCGTGGGACAGGGGAGCCGACGAGCAGTACTTC. It translates to CASSRPWDRGADEQYF.

This sequence joins TRBV15 and TRBJ1-2, with 10 bases that match TRBD1. V trimming: 0 bases; J trimming: 2 bases; junction bases outside the gene matches: 3. Per the germline V gene, CDR1 is LNHNV and CDR2 is YYDKDF (reference sequence). CDR3 size: 16 residues. The CDR3 loop reads CATSRDPDRGNYGYTF. The CDR3 nucleotides are TGTGCCACCAGCAGAGACCCGGACAGGGGGAACTATGGCTACACCTTC.

This chain joins TRBV7-9 and TRBJ1-1; D is unresolved. V lost 3 bases and J lost 7, with 6 bases in between. Germline V gene sequence: CDR1 SEHNR, CDR2 FQNEAQ (reference sequence). This CDR3 has 11 residues. The DNA for the CDR3 is TGTGCCAGCAGCTTTACAGATGAAGCTTTCTTT. Protein: CASSFTDEAFF.

The chain combines TRBV7-9 with TRBJ2-7, with D possibly matching TRBD2 (6 bases). Trimming pared 1 base from V and 2 bases from J, leaving 9 bases between. Germline CDR1 is SEHNR and CDR2 is FQNEAQ (reference sequence). The CDR3 loop spans 14 amino acids. This chain's CDR3 is CASSLEGGAYEQYF. The CDR3 nucleotides are TGTGCCAGCAGCTTAGAAGGAGGGGCCTACGAGCAGTACTTC.

The rearrangement uses TRBV19 and TRBJ1-1; 7 bases match TRBD1. This CDR3 is 14 amino acids long. The ends lost 3 bases at V and 4 bases at J; junction bases unmatched: 5. CDR1 and CDR2 from the germline V gene are LNHDA and SQIVND (reference sequence). This CDR3 reads CASSISGGATEAFF. As DNA, the CDR3 is TGTGCCAGTAGTATCTCAGGGGGGGCCACTGAAGCTTTCTTT.

This chain connects TRBV10-2 to TRBJ1-6; the D gene is possibly TRBD1 (5 bases). Trimming removed 7 bases from V and 7 bases from J, with 17 bases in between. The CDR3 contains 15 residues. Germline V gives CDR1 WSHSY, CDR2 SAAADI. CDR3 amino acids: CASTLEGLRNSPLHF. The CDR3 region has the DNA TGCGCCAGCACCCTTGAGGGGCTACGGAATTCACCCCTCCACTTT.

The table lists this clone with a count of one. The chain uses TRBV4-1 and TRBJ2-7, with D possibly matching TRBD2 (6 bases). The CDR3 covers 16 residues. The ends were cut back, 4 bases at V and 2 bases at J, with 18 bases in the middle. Germline V gives CDR1 MGHRA, CDR2 YSYEKL. CDR3 DNA: TGCGCCAGCAGCCGCCTGGAGGCTAGCGAGCCCTACGAGCAGTACTTC. Protein sequence: CASSRLEASEPYEQYF.

The genes are TRBV7-6 and TRBJ2-1; D ambiguous. The CDR3 spans 11 residues. CDR1 is SGHVS, CDR2 FNYEAQ, per germline. V lost 3 bases to trimming and J lost 6 bases, with 3 bases between them. CDR3 DNA sequence: TGTGCCAGCAGCTTTACCAATGAGCAGTTCTTC. Translated: CASSFTNEQFF.

The chain carries TRBV7-6 and TRBJ1-2; 9 bases match TRBD1. V shed 4 bases, J shed 2 bases, and the junction held 8 bases outside the gene matches. Germline V gene sequence: CDR1 SGHVS, CDR2 FNYEAQ. The CDR3 is made up of 16 amino acids. The CDR3 bases are TGTGCCAGCAGCTCAACAGCCGGGACAGGGAACTATGGCTACACCTTC. Its protein is CASSSTAGTGNYGYTF.

The chain employs TRBV19 and TRBJ2-7, with TRBD1 identical over 9 bases. The junction had 8 bases not matched to a gene; V was cut back by 5 bases and J by 3 bases. Germline V gives CDR1 LNHDA, CDR2 SQIVND (reference sequence). This CDR3 is 15 amino acids long. CDR3 loop: CASSVRDREGYEQYF. CDR3 in DNA: TGTGCCAGTAGTGTCCGGGACAGGGAGGGCTACGAGCAGTACTTC.

V and J are TRBV11-2 and TRBJ2-3; D not certain. Germline V gene data show CDR1 as SGHAT and CDR2 as FQNNGV. Trimming pared 3 bases from V and 1 base from J, leaving 8 bases between. The CDR3 loop spans 14 amino acids. The CDR3 DNA reads TGTGCCAGCAGCTTGGGCGTGGGCACAGATACGCAGTATTTT. Translated: CASSLGVGTDTQYF.

V gene TRBV28 combines with J gene TRBJ1-1, with D perhaps matching TRBD1 (6 bases). The V end was cut by 3 bases, the J end by 6 bases, with 17 bases between. This CDR3 comprises 15 residues. Germline CDR1 is MDHEN and CDR2 is SYDVKM. As DNA, the CDR3 is TGTGCCAGCAGTTTCAACACAGGGACGGGTGCTGAAGCTTTCTTT. Translation: CASSFNTGTGAEAFF.

The chain carries TRBV27 and TRBJ1-1; D gene unclear. The CDR3 runs 13 residues. V lost 8 bases and J lost 6, with 16 bases in between. Germline loops: CDR1 MNHEY, CDR2 SMNVEV (reference sequence). CDR3 nucleotide sequence: TGTGCCAGCGGGCACCTGGGGTCCTCTGAAGCTTTCTTT. Its translation: CASGHLGSSEAFF.

The V and J genes are TRBV4-1 and TRBJ2-1, with 8 bases aligning to TRBD1. Germline V CDR1 and CDR2: MGHRA, YSYEKL. V lost 0 bases, J lost 3 bases, and 7 bases stayed unmatched. This CDR3 has 17 amino acids. The chain's CDR3 is CASSQDRAGGIYNEQFF. Written as DNA, the CDR3 is TGCGCCAGCAGCCAAGATAGGGCAGGGGGCATCTACAATGAGCAGTTCTTC.

This chain's CDR3 is CASSITSGPYEQYF. The CDR3 DNA follows: TGTGCCAGTAGTATCACTAGCGGGCCCTACGAGCAGTACTTC. The chain joins TRBV19 to TRBJ2-7; 9 nucleotides align to TRBD2. The CDR3 consists of 14 residues. Germline CDR1 and CDR2: LNHDA and SQIVND (reference sequence). With V trimmed by 3 bases and J by 2 bases, 2 bases remained unmatched.

J is TRBJ2-5 and V is TRBV20-1; D is uncertain. Looked up from germline, CDR1 is DFQATT and CDR2 is SNEGSKA (reference sequence). V lost 3 bases and J 3 bases, leaving 5 bases between the germline ends. The CDR3 is made up of 11 amino acids. The CDR3, as DNA: TGCAGTGCTAGGAAGGAAGAGACCCAGTACTTC. Translating gives CSARKEETQYF.

V gene TRBV12-5 combines with J gene TRBJ1-3; 8 bases agree with TRBD1. The length of the CDR3 is 18 residues. CDR1 is LGHNT and CDR2 is FRNRAP in the germline V gene. Unmatched junction bases numbered 7, after V lost 0 bases and J lost 0 bases. Written as DNA, the CDR3 is TGTGCTAGTGGTTTGGTACTTGGACAGGGATTCTCTGGAAACACCATATATTTT. This gives the protein CASGLVLGQGFSGNTIYF.

The chain joins TRBV6-1 to TRBJ1-5; TRBD1 matches at 10 bases. This CDR3 spans 16 amino acids. V gave up 4 bases and J gave up 0 bases; unmatched junction bases: 3. Looked up from germline, CDR1 is MNHNS and CDR2 is SASEGT. Written as DNA, the CDR3 is TGTGCCAGCAGTGGACAGGGGGCATATAGCAATCAGCCCCAGCATTTT. Residues: CASSGQGAYSNQPQHF.

This sequence joins TRBV24-1 and TRBJ2-1, with 11 bases fitting TRBD2. Germline assignment: CDR1 KGHDR and CDR2 SFDVKD. V trimming: 4 bases; J trimming: 7 bases; junction bases outside the gene matches: 5. The CDR3 covers 15 residues. CDR3 protein: CATSDPSGRRNEQFF. In DNA, the CDR3 is TGTGCCACCAGTGACCCTAGCGGGAGGCGGAATGAGCAGTTCTTC.

The chain links TRBV3-1 (or the pseudogene TRBV3-2) to TRBJ1-2; D is unresolved. The V end lost 8 bases, the J end lost 2 bases, and 6 bases lay between the germline ends. CDR1 is LGHDT and CDR2 is YNNKEL in the germline V gene (reference sequence). The CDR3 runs to 11 residues. CDR3 sequence reads: CASWRNYGYTF. The CDR3 DNA is TGTGCCAGCTGGAGGAACTATGGCTACACCTTC.

In this sample, this clone turned up once. This chain connects TRBV14 to TRBJ2-7; 12 bases agree with TRBD2. This CDR3 is built from 21 residues. V gave up 2 bases and J gave up 0 bases; unmatched junction bases: 17. Germline V CDR1 and CDR2: SGHDN, FVKESK. CDR3 region: CASSQNRGRLAGDSSSYEQYF. The CDR3 DNA reads TGTGCCAGCAGCCAAAACAGGGGTAGACTAGCGGGAGACTCAAGCTCCTACGAGCAGTACTTC. The full variable domain, completed using reference TRBV14 and TRBJ2-7, is EAGVTQFPSHSVIEKGQTVTLRCDPISGHDNLYWYRRVMGKEIKFLLHFVKESKQDESGMPNNRFLAERTGGTYSTLKVQPAELEDSGVYFCASSQNRGRLAGDSSSYEQYFGPGTRLTVT.